These T cell receptor beta chains were read from a single sample in a study of T cell responses to AZD1222 COVID-19 vaccine. Here immunoSEQ multiplex PCR was the method, and the copy in TCRdb shows in-frame clones only, minus some. The sample shows 90,000 to 100,000 clones, roughly 87% of them seen only once. Here the sequenced sample was peripheral blood, taken on day 0 of AZD1222 vaccination. These receptors were collected from an adult in good health. Both conserved end residues are part of each CDR3. Each record gives: V gene, J gene, CDR3 length, D gene, clone size, CDR3 protein, CDR3 DNA. A D gene is named only where the DNA matches it firmly. Clone size is not always given. Where it is, it says once, few, many or a class for expanded clones.

v_gene: TRBV7-2; j_gene: TRBJ1-4; len: 14; d_gene: NA; abundance: NA; CDR3aa: CASSLSATNEKLFF; CDR3nt: TGTGCCAGCAGCCTATCTGCAACTAATGAAAAACTGTTTTTT
v_gene: TRBV15; j_gene: TRBJ1-1; len: 15; d_gene: NA; abundance: NA; CDR3aa: CATSSSGAMNTEAFF; CDR3nt: TGTGCCACCAGCTCCTCTGGGGCCATGAACACTGAAGCTTTCTTT
v_gene: TRBV29-1; j_gene: TRBJ2-7; len: 12; d_gene: NA; abundance: NA; CDR3aa: CSVSEALGEQYF; CDR3nt: TGCAGCGTTTCAGAGGCCCTGGGAGAGCAGTACTTC
v_gene: TRBV7-2; j_gene: TRBJ1-2; len: 14; d_gene: NA; abundance: NA; CDR3aa: CASSLSRLNYGYTF; CDR3nt: TGTGCCAGCAGCTTGAGCAGATTGAACTATGGCTACACCTTC
v_gene: TRBV5-8; j_gene: TRBJ2-1; len: 13; d_gene: NA; abundance: NA; CDR3aa: CASSHRWEGEQFF; CDR3nt: TGTGCCAGCAGCCATAGGTGGGAAGGTGAGCAGTTCTTC
v_gene: TRBV6-2/TRBV6-3; j_gene: TRBJ1-1; len: 13; d_gene: TRBD1; abundance: NA; CDR3aa: CASSKLRDSEAFF; CDR3nt: TGTGCCAGCAGTAAACTTCGGGACAGTGAAGCTTTCTTT
v_gene: TRBV23-1; j_gene: TRBJ1-3; len: 20; d_gene: TRBD1; abundance: NA; CDR3aa: CASSRGRVRDRLTSGNTIYF; CDR3nt: TGCGCCAGCAGTAGGGGGCGGGTTAGGGACAGGCTGACCTCTGGAAACACCATATATTTT
v_gene: TRBV29-1; j_gene: TRBJ1-1; len: 10; d_gene: NA; abundance: NA; CDR3aa: CSAGASEAFF; CDR3nt: TGCAGCGCCGGGGCAAGTGAAGCTTTCTTT
v_gene: TRBV5-6; j_gene: TRBJ2-2; len: 14; d_gene: TRBD1; abundance: NA; CDR3aa: CASSGDRFPGELFF; CDR3nt: TGTGCCAGCAGCGGGGACAGGTTTCCCGGGGAGCTGTTTTTT
v_gene: TRBV5-6; j_gene: TRBJ2-3; len: 13; d_gene: NA; abundance: NA; CDR3aa: CASSRVPSGTQYF; CDR3nt: TGTGCCAGCAGCCGTGTTCCTTCTGGTACGCAGTATTTT
v_gene: TRBV30; j_gene: TRBJ2-2; len: 16; d_gene: TRBD2; abundance: NA; CDR3aa: CARGASGSLGTGELFF; CDR3nt: TGTGCCCGGGGGGCTAGCGGGAGCCTGGGGACCGGGGAGCTGTTTTTT
v_gene: TRBV12-2; j_gene: TRBJ1-1; len: 15; d_gene: NA; abundance: NA; CDR3aa: CASRLVRRENTEAFF; CDR3nt: TGTGCAAGTCGCTTAGTCCGGAGGGAGAACACTGAAGCTTTCTTT
v_gene: TRBV7-8; j_gene: TRBJ1-6; len: 15; d_gene: TRBD1; abundance: once; CDR3aa: CASSPQGAGNSPLHF; CDR3nt: TGTGCCAGCAGCCCCCAGGGGGCGGGCAATTCACCCCTCCACTTT